The clone carrying this T cell receptor (beta chain) is a singleton in its sample. Antigen specificity is unknown. Looked up from germline, CDR1 is LNHDA and CDR2 is SQIVND (reference sequence). The CDR3 is made up of 19 amino acids. Trimming took off 6 bases at V and 2 bases at J, with 26 bases between the two ends. Method: immunoSEQ multiplex PCR; TCRdb's copy keeps in-frame clones and lacks some. The table lists about 190,000 clones, around 90% of them singletons, with approximately 4% in the top ten. The sample belongs to a study of T cell responses to AZD1222 COVID-19 vaccine. Study results and limitations: At baseline, seropositivity was found in only five or six AZD1222 recipients.

This chain uses TRBV19 with TRBJ1-5; D might be TRBD1 (5 bases). The sequenced sample was peripheral blood, obtained 28 days after the second dose of the MenACWY control vaccine. The receptor was derived from an adult who received the MenACWY meningococcal vaccine as a control. The CDR3 DNA is TGTGCCAGTAGCGTCGGGGGGGAAATACACCCGGGAGGCAATCAGCCCCAGCATTTT. It is translated as CASSVGGEIHPGGNQPQHF.